This entry is about one T cell receptor beta chain. Antigen unknown. Primers included in the PCR were 60 Vbeta and 13 Jbeta primers. Sequencing was performed with immunoSEQ multiplex PCR; in TCRdb, only in-frame clones are kept and a portion is missing. Among some 110,000 clones, 50% to 65% were seen once, and the ten largest hold over 8.5%. The CDR3 is 14 residues long. Germline values: CDR1 SGHRS, CDR2 YFSETQ. V lost 0 bases and J lost 1, with 7 bases in between. These data originate in a study of cytomegalovirus exposure and HLA in healthy donors. Study findings and constraints: Most likely, a cluster of highly shared sequence variants arose as a sequencing artifact.

The sequenced material came from PBMCs. The TCR originated in a woman in her forties in good health and CMV-seropositive. The genes are TRBV5-1 and TRBJ1-1, with D unclear. CDR3 region: CASSLDKKNTEAFF. The CDR3 DNA sequence: TGCGCCAGCAGCTTGGACAAGAAGAACACTGAAGCTTTCTTT.